The source of this T cell receptor beta chain is a study of blood T cells in healthy people across ages. Germline CDR1 and CDR2: MNHEY and SMNVEV (reference sequence). V was pared by 7 bases and J by 2 bases, with 8 bases of the junction left unmatched. CDR3 length equals 14 residues. A second PCR, run for 7 to 11 cycles, used a sample-barcoded 5' primer plus a J-beta primer mix. TCRdb recomputed calls from the 5' RACE reads with MiXCR, one row per CDR3 protein. This repertoire shows about 760,000 distinct CDR3 sequences, around 25% found once; its top ten account for 9% to 9.5%. The sample was also linked to a second study, of T cells of mothers and their children.

Sequencing was done on a sample of blood. This chain links TRBV27 with TRBJ2-7, with 7 bases identical to TRBD1. The source is a boy younger than 18 in good health. CDR3 nucleotides: TGTGCCAGCAAAGAGGACAGGCCTGCCTACGAGCAGTACTTC. Protein product: CASKEDRPAYEQYF.